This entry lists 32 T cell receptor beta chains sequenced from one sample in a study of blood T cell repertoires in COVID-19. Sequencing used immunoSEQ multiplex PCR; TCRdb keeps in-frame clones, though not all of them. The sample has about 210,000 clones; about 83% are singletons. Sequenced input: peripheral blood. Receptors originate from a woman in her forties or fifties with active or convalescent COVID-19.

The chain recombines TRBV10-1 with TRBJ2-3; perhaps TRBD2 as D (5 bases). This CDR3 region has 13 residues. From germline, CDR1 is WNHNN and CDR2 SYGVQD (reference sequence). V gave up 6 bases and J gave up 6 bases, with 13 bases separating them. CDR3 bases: TGCGCCAGCAGGACCCCTAGGAGGGATACGCAGTATTTT. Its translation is CASRTPRRDTQYF.

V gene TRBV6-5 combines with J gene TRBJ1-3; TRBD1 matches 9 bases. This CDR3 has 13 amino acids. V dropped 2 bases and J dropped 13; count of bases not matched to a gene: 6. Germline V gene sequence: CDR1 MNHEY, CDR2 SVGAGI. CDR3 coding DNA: TGTGCCAGCAGTTACACGGGACAGGGACCTATATATTTT. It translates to CASSYTGQGPIYF.

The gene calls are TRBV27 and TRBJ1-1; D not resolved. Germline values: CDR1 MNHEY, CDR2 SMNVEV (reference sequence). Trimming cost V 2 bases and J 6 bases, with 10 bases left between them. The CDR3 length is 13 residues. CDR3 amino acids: CASSLPGRAEAFF. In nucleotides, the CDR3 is TGTGCCAGCAGTTTACCCGGTCGGGCTGAAGCTTTCTTT.

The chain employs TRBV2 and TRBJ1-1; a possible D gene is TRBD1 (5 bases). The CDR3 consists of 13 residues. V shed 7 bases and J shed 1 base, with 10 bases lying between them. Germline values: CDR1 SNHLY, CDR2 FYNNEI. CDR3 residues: CASKADKNTEAFF. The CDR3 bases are TGTGCCAGCAAGGCGGACAAGAACACTGAAGCTTTCTTT.

CDR3 region: CASSVATGGVYEQYF. The DNA of the CDR3 is TGTGCCAGCAGCGTAGCCACCGGCGGTGTCTACGAGCAGTACTTC. The chain recombines TRBV9 with TRBJ2-7, with unresolved D. Trimming stripped 0 bases from V and 3 bases from J, with 13 bases between. This CDR3 comprises 15 residues. Germline-derived CDR1 and CDR2 are SGDLS and YYNGEE.

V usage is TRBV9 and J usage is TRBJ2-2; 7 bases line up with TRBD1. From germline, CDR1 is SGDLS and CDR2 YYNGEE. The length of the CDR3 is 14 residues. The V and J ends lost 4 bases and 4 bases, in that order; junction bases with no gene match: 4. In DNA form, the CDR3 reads TGTGCCAGCAGCCCGCACAGGGGCACCGGGGAGCTGTTTTTT. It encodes CASSPHRGTGELFF.

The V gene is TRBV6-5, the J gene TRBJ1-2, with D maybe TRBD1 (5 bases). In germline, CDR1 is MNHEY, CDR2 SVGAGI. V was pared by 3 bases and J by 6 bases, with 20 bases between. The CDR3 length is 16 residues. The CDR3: CASSYRSDGGDHGYTF. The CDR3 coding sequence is TGTGCCAGCAGTTATCGTTCTGACGGGGGTGACCATGGCTACACCTTC.

The CDR3 protein is CASSIGGDTEAFF. CDR3 DNA: TGTGCCAGCAGCATAGGGGGGGACACTGAAGCTTTCTTT. The chain couples TRBV2 to TRBJ1-1; D perhaps matches TRBD1 (6 bases). This CDR3 is built from 13 residues. CDR1 is SNHLY and CDR2 is FYNNEI in the germline V gene. V was pared by 6 bases and J by 3 bases, with 11 bases between.

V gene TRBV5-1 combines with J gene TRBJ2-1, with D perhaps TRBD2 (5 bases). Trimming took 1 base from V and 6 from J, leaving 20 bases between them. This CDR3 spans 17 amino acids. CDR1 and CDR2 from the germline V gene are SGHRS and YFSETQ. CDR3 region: CASSLKVGSRTFNEQFF. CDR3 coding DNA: TGCGCCAGCAGCTTGAAGGTGGGGAGTCGCACTTTCAATGAGCAGTTCTTC.

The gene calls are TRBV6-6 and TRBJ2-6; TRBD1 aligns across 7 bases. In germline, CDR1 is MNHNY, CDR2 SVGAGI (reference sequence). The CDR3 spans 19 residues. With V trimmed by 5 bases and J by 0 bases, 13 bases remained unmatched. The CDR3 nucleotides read TGTGCCAGCAGTCCCCCCGGTACAGGGGTCCTCTCTGGGGCCAACGTCCTGACTTTC. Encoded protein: CASSPPGTGVLSGANVLTF.

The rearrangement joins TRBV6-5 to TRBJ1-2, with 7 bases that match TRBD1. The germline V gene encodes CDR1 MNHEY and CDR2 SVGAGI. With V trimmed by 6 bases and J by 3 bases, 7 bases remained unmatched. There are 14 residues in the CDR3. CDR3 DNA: TGTGCCAGCAGAGCCGCCGGGACAGACTATGGCTACACCTTC. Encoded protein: CASRAAGTDYGYTF.

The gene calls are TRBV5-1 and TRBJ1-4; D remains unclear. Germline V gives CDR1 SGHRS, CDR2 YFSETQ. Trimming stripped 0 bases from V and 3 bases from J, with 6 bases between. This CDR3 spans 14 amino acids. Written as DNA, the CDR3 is TGCGCCAGCAGCTTGGGGGCGCCTAATGAAAAACTGTTTTTT. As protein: CASSLGAPNEKLFF.

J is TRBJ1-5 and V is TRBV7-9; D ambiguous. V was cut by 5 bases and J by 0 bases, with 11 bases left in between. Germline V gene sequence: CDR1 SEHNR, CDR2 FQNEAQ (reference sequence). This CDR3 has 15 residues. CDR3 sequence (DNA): TGTGCCAGCAGCCGTGAGGCCTATAGCAATCAGCCCCAGCATTTT. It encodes CASSREAYSNQPQHF. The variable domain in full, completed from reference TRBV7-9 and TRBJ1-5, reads DTGVSQNPRHKITKRGQNVTFRCDPISEHNRLYWYRQTLGQGPEFLTYFQNEAQLEKSRLLSDRFSAERPKGSFSTLEIQRTEQGDSAMYLCASSREAYSNQPQHFGDGTRLSIL.

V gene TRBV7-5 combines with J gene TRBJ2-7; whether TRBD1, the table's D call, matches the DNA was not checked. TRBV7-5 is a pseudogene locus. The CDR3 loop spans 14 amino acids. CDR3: CAGRARGLSYEQYV. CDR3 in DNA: TGTGCCGGACGTGCCAGGGGGCTCTCCTACGAGCAGTACGTC.

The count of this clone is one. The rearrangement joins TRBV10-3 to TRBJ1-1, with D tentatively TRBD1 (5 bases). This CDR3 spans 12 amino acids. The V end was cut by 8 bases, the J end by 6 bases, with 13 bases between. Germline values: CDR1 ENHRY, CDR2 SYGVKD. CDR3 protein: CAIRGGGAEAFF. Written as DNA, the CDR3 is TGTGCCATCCGCGGGGGGGGTGCTGAAGCTTTCTTT.

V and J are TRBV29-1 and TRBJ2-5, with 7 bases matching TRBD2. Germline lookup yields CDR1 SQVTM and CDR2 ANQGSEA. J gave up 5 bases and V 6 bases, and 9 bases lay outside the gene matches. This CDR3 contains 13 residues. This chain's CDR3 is CSVGRAGLETQYF. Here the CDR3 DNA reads TGCAGCGTGGGGCGAGCGGGGTTGGAGACCCAGTACTTC.

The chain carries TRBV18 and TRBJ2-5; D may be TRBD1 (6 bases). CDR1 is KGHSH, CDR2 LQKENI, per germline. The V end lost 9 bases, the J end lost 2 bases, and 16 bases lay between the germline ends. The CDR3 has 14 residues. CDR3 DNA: TGTGCCAGTAACAGGGCCGGGAATCAAGAGACCCAGTACTTC. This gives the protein CASNRAGNQETQYF.

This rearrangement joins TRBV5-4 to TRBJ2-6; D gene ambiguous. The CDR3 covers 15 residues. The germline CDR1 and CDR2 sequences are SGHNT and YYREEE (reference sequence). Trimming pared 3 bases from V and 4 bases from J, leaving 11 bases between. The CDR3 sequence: CASSSPGSGANVLTF. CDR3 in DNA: TGTGCCAGCAGCTCGCCTGGCTCCGGGGCCAACGTCCTGACTTTC.

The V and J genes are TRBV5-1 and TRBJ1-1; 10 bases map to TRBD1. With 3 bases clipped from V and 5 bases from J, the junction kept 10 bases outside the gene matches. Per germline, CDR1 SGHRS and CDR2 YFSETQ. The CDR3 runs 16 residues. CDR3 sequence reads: CASSSGTGVIFTEAFF. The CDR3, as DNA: TGCGCCAGCAGCTCCGGGACAGGGGTTATTTTTACTGAAGCTTTCTTT.

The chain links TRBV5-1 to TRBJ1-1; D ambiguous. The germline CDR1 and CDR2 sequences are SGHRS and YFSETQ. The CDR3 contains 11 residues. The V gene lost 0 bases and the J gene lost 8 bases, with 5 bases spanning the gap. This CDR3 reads CASSLAGEAFF. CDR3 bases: TGCGCCAGCAGCTTGGCGGGGGAAGCTTTCTTT.

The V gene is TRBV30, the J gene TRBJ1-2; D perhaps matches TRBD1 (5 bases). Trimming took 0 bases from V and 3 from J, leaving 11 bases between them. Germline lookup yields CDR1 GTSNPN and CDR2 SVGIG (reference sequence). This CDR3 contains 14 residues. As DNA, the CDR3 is TGTGCCTGGAGTGTAATGGGGGGTCACTATGGCTACACCTTC. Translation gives CAWSVMGGHYGYTF.

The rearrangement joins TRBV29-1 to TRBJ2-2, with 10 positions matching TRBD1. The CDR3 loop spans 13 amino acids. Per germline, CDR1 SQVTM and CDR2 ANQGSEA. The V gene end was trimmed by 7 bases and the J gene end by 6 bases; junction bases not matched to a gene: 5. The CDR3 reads CSARDRGSGELFF. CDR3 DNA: TGCAGCGCCCGGGACAGGGGCTCCGGGGAGCTGTTTTTT.

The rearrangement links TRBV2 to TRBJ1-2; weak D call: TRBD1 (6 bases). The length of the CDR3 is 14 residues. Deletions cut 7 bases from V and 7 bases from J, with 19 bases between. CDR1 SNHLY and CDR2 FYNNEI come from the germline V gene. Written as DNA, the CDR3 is TGTGCCAGCACCCGGACAGTCGGTAGTGGTGGCTACACCTTC. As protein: CASTRTVGSGGYTF.

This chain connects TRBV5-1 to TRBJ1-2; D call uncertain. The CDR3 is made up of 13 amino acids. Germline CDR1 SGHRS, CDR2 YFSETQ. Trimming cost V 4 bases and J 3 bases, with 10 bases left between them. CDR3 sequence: CASSLGLDYGYTF. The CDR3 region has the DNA TGCGCCAGCAGCCTAGGACTGGACTATGGCTACACCTTC.

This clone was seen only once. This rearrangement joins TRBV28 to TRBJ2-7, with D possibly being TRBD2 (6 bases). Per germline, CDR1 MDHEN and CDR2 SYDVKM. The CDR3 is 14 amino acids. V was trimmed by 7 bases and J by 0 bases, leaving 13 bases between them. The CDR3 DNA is TGTGCCAGCACCCCTTCGCGGGACTCCTACGAGCAGTACTTC. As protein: CASTPSRDSYEQYF.

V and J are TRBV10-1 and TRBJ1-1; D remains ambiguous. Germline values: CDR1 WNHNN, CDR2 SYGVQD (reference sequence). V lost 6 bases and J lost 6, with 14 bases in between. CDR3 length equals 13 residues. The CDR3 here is CASRILAGPEAFF. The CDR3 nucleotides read TGCGCCAGCAGGATCCTCGCGGGCCCTGAAGCTTTCTTT.

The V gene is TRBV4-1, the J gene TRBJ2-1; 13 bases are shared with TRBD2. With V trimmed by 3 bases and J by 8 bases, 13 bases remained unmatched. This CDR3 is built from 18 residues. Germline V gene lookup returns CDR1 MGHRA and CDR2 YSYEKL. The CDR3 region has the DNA TGCGCCAGCAGCCAGCACCTCCGGACTAGCGGGAGACGAGATGAGCAGTTCTTC. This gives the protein CASSQHLRTSGRRDEQFF.

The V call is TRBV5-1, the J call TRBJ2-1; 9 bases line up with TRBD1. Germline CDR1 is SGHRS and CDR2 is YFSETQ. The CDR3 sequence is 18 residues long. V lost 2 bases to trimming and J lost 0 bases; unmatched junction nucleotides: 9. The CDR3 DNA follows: TGCGCCAGCAGCTTAGCTCTCGGACAGGGGCGCTCCTACAATGAGCAGTTCTTC. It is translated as CASSLALGQGRSYNEQFF.

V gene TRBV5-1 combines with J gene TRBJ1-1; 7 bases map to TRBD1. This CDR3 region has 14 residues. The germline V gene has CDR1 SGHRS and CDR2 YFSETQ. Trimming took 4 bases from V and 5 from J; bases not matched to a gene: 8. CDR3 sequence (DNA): TGCGCCAGCAGCCTGGGAAGGGGGCAGACTGAAGCTTTCTTT. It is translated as CASSLGRGQTEAFF.

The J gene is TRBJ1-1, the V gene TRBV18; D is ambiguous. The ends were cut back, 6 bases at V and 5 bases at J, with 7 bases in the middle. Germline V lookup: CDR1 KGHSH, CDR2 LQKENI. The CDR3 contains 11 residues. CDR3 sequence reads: CASSPGTEAFF. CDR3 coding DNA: TGTGCCAGCTCCCCGGGGACTGAAGCTTTCTTT.

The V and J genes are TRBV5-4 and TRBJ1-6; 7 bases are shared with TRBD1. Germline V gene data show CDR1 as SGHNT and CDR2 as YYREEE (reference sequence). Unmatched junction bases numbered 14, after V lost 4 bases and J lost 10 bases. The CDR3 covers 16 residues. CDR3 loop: CASSQAGTVSGSPLHF. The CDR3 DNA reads TGTGCCAGCAGCCAAGCCGGGACAGTCTCGGGCTCACCCCTCCACTTT. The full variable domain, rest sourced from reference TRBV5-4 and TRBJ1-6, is ETGVTQSPTHLIKTRGQQVTLRCSSQSGHNTVSWYQQALGQGPQFIFQYYREEENGRGNFPPRFSGLQFPNYSSELNVNALELDDSALYLCASSQAGTVSGSPLHFGNGTRLTVT.

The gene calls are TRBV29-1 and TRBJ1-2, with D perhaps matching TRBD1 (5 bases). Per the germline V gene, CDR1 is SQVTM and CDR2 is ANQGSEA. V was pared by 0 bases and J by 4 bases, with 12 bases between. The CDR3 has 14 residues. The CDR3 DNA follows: TGCAGCGTTGAAGAATTTGGGCAGGGCTATGGCTACACCTTC. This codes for CSVEEFGQGYGYTF.